The sample holds a few counts of the clone carrying this T cell receptor beta chain. Its antigen is currently unknown. This specimen comes from a study of shared clonotypes between healthy human individuals. TCRdb keeps only in-frame clones here, not all; method: immunoSEQ multiplex PCR. This sample has 300,000 or so clones, with under 80% found just once. Study-wide results and limits: Tissue TCR repertoires likely differ from these blood-only repertoires.

The ends were cut back, 4 bases at V and 4 bases at J, with 10 bases in the middle. The V gene's germline CDR1 is MNHEY and CDR2 SVGAGI. The CDR3 extends over 14 amino acids. Nashville, Tennessee was home to all donors, who were Caucasian adults. Material for sequencing was memory CD4+ T cells sorted from blood. Subset: CD45RA-negative fraction. The rearrangement links TRBV6-5 to TRBJ2-2; D is undetermined. This sequence originates from a young man in good health. CDR3 sequence reads: CASSFSGLTGELFF. CDR3 in DNA: TGTGCCAGCAGTTTCTCGGGCCTCACCGGGGAGCTGTTTTTT.